A single sample gave rise to the 15 T cell receptor beta chains below, sequenced in a study of shared clonotypes between healthy human individuals. Here immunoSEQ multiplex PCR was the method, and the copy in TCRdb shows in-frame clones only, minus some. The sample holds hundreds of thousands of clones, around 77% seen once. Sequences were obtained from PBMCs. Receptors originate from a middle-aged woman in good health. Some clones in this sample may be carry-over from other donors' samples.

Comment on this clone: A far larger clone is a single base away, which makes a read error likely. The gene calls are TRBV5-4 and TRBJ2-7; 7 bases agree with TRBD2. Germline V gives CDR1 SGHNT, CDR2 YYREEE (reference sequence). Trimming removed 4 bases from V and 4 bases from J; junction bases left unmatched: 2. The CDR3 is made up of 12 amino acids. DNA of the CDR3: TGTGCCAGCAGCCGGCGGGGGTACGAGCAGTACTTC. This sequence encodes CASSRRGYEQYF.

Only one count was recorded for this clone. The chain combines TRBV29-1 with TRBJ1-1, with no clear D. CDR1 is SQVTM, CDR2 ANQGSEA, per germline. The V gene lost 1 base and the J gene lost 2 bases, with 11 bases spanning the gap. The CDR3 has 14 residues. The DNA for the CDR3 is TGCAGCGTTGAAGTCGGCAGAAGTAACACTGAAGCTTTCTTT. Translation: CSVEVGRSNTEAFF.

The CDR3 DNA reads as TGTGCCAGCAGTGAAGGACCGCGACGGGTCACTGAAGCTTTCTTT. It yields the protein CASSEGPRRVTEAFF. The chain joins TRBV6-1 to TRBJ1-1, with D uncertain. Germline V gene sequence: CDR1 MNHNS, CDR2 SASEGT. The CDR3 contains 15 residues. The V end was cut by 1 base, the J end by 4 bases, with 13 bases between.

A note on this clone: Likely a read error: the CDR3 ends without its conserved phenylalanine or tryptophan. The V call is TRBV28, the J call TRBJ1-2; TRBD1 agrees at 7 bases. The CDR3 consists of 13 residues. V was clipped by 5 bases and J by 8 bases; unmatched bases: 8. Germline CDR1 is MDHEN and CDR2 is SYDVKM. The chain's CDR3 is CASSATGRKGYTL. CDR3 bases: TGTGCCAGCAGTGCGACAGGGCGGAAGGGCTACACCCTC.

The V and J genes are TRBV5-4 and TRBJ2-3; D tentatively fits TRBD1 or TRBD2 (5 bases each). Between the trimmed V and J ends, which lost 2 bases and 5 bases, there was a span of 15 bases. The germline V gene encodes CDR1 SGHNT and CDR2 YYREEE (reference sequence). The CDR3 spans 15 residues. CDR3 protein: CASSFPGQLQDTQYF. DNA for the CDR3: TGTGCCAGCAGCTTTCCGGGGCAGCTCCAAGATACGCAGTATTTT.

Worth noting for this clone: A much more abundant neighbour one base away suggests this may be a read error. V is TRBV11-3 and J is TRBJ2-1; tentatively, D is TRBD2 (5 bases). Germline assignment: CDR1 SGHNT and CDR2 YENEEA. There are 14 residues in the CDR3. The ends were cut back, 5 bases at V and 5 bases at J, with 13 bases in the middle. CDR3: CASSLGVWDNEQFF. CDR3 nucleotides: TGTGCCAGCAGCCTCGGGGTTTGGGACAATGAGCAGTTCTTC.

This clone was counted only a few times. The identical CDR3 is also encoded by other nucleotide sequences in the sample. As DNA, the CDR3 is TGTGCCAGCTCACCTTCCGGGGACGAGCAGTACTTC. It yields the protein CASSPSGDEQYF. J is TRBJ2-7 and V is TRBV18; possible D gene TRBD2, 5 bases. The CDR3 sequence is 12 residues long. Trimming took off 3 bases at V and 5 bases at J, with 8 bases between the two ends. Germline V lookup: CDR1 KGHSH, CDR2 LQKENI.

This clone appeared a single time. CDR3 DNA: TGCGCCAGCAGCTTCACCTGGCGGGAGGGATGGGAGACCCAGTACTTC. This encodes CASSFTWREGWETQYF. This chain uses TRBV5-1 with TRBJ2-5, with 9 bases that match TRBD2. This CDR3 is built from 16 residues. Germline trimming cut 2 bases from V and 5 bases from J; bases unmatched to any gene: 10. Germline loops: CDR1 SGHRS, CDR2 YFSETQ.

This chain connects TRBV6-5 to TRBJ2-2; tentatively, D is TRBD1 (6 bases). This CDR3 is built from 13 residues. Trimming stripped 2 bases from V and 14 bases from J, with 15 bases between. The germline gives CDR1 MNHEY, CDR2 SVGAGI. The CDR3 loop is CASSYPTGTPLFF. The DNA for the CDR3 is TGTGCCAGCAGTTACCCAACCGGGACACCACTGTTTTTT.

The chain joins TRBV7-3 to TRBJ2-1; 11 nucleotides align to TRBD2. The J segment lost 3 bases and the V segment lost 5 bases, leaving 6 bases of the junction unmatched. This CDR3 has 16 residues. Germline CDR1 and CDR2: SGHTA and FQGTGA. The chain's CDR3 is CASSPGTSGHYNEQFF. The CDR3 nucleotides read TGTGCCAGCAGCCCGGGGACTAGCGGACACTACAATGAGCAGTTCTTC.

A word on this clone: A far larger clone is just one base off, so this is likely a read error. The chain has TRBV7-9 and TRBJ1-4, with 7 positions matching TRBD1. The CDR3 loop spans 16 amino acids. CDR1 and CDR2 (germline): SEHNR, FQNEAQ (reference sequence). The CDR3 sequence is CASSLNTGARGGKLLF. The CDR3, as DNA: TGTGCCAGCAGCTTAAATACAGGGGCGAGAGGTGGAAAACTGCTTTTT.

This clone was recorded a few times. The V and J genes are TRBV7-9 and TRBJ2-7; D uncertain. CDR3 size: 13 residues. Germline assignment: CDR1 SEHNR and CDR2 FQNEAQ (reference sequence). Trimming removed 1 base at V and 4 bases at J, with 8 bases between. The CDR3 DNA sequence: TGTGCCAGCAGCTTAGGGGTGGTGTACGAGCAGTACTTC. Protein: CASSLGVVYEQYF.

J is TRBJ2-7 and V is TRBV7-8; D may be TRBD1 (6 bases). The V end lost 6 bases, the J end lost 3 bases, and 21 bases lay between the germline ends. The CDR3 totals 16 residues. The germline V gene encodes CDR1 SGHVS and CDR2 FQNEAQ. The CDR3 DNA sequence: TGTGCCAGCAGGCCAACTGCCGGGACAATCCTCTACGAGCAGTACTTC. Its protein product is CASRPTAGTILYEQYF. Combining the CDR3 with reference TRBV7-8 and TRBJ2-7 gives the whole variable domain GAGVSQSPRYKVAKRGQDVALRCDPISGHVSLFWYQQALGQGPEFLTYFQNEAQLDKSGLPSDRFFAERPEGSVSTLKIQRTQQEDSAVYLCASRPTAGTILYEQYFGPGTRLTVT.

This clone was detected many times. The V and J genes are TRBV19 and TRBJ1-1, with D possibly being TRBD1 (6 bases). The CDR3 contains 15 residues. V lost 3 bases and J 5 bases, leaving 16 bases between the germline ends. Germline V gene sequence: CDR1 LNHDA, CDR2 SQIVND (reference sequence). Here the CDR3 DNA reads TGTGCCAGTAGTATGGGTTACAGGGTAATAACTGAAGCTTTCTTT. Protein sequence: CASSMGYRVITEAFF.

This chain links TRBV6-4 with TRBJ2-3; 11 positions agree with TRBD2. The V gene's germline CDR1 is MRHNA and CDR2 SNTAGT. This CDR3 region has 16 residues. The junction had 5 bases not matched to a gene; V was cut back by 6 bases and J by 0 bases. Here the CDR3 DNA reads TGTGCCAGCAGCCGACTAGCGGGGTATAGCACAGATACGCAGTATTTT. Translation: CASSRLAGYSTDTQYF.